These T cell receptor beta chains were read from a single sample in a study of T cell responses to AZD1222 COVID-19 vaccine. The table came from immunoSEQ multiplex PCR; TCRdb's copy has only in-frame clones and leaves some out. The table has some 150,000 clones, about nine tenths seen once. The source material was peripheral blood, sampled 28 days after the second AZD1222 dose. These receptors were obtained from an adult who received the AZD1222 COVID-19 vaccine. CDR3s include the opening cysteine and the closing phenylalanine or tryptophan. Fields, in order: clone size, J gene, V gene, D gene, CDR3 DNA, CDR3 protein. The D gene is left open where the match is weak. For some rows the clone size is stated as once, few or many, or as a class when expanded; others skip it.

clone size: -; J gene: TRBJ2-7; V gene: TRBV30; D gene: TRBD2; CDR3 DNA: TGTGCCTGGAGTTCTATCCCGGGACTAGGGTACGAGCAGTACTTC; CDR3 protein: CAWSSIPGLGYEQYF
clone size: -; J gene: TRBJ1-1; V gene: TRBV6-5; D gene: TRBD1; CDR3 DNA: TGTGCCAGCTTCAAAACAGGGGTGAACACTGAAGCTTTCTTT; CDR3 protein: CASFKTGVNTEAFF
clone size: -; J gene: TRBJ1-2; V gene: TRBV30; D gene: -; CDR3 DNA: TGTGCCTGGACGACTCAGGGAAACTATGGCTACACCTTC; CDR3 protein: CAWTTQGNYGYTF
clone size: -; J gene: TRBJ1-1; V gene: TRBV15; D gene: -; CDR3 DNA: TGTGCCACCAGCAGAGGGGACATTAAGAACACTGAAGCTTTCTTT; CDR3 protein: CATSRGDIKNTEAFF
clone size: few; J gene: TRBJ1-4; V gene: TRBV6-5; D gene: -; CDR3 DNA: TGTGCCAGCAGCACCGGGACGGAAAAACTGTTTTTT; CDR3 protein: CASSTGTEKLFF
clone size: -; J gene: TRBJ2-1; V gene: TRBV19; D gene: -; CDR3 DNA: TGTGCCAGTAGCCGGCAGGGATCGGATCCTGAGCAGTTCTTC; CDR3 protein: CASSRQGSDPEQFF
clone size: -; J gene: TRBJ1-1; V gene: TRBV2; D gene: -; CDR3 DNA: TGTGCCAGCCCGGGGGGGAGTAGGAACACTGAAGCTTTCTTT; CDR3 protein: CASPGGSRNTEAFF
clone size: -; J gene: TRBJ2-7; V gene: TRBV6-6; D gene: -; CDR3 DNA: TGTGCCAGCAGTGACTACCAGGGCCCATCGGCCTACGAGCAGTACTTC; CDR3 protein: CASSDYQGPSAYEQYF
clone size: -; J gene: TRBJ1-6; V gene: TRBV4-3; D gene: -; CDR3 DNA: TGCGCCAGCAGCCCCAAGGTGTCGGCAGGGCGGGTATCACCCCTCCACTTT; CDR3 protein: CASSPKVSAGRVSPLHF
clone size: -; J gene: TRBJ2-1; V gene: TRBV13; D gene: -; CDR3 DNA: TGTGCCAGCAGCTTCGGACTTAATGAGCAGTTCTTC; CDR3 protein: CASSFGLNEQFF
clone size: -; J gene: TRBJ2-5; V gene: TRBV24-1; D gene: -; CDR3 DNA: TGTGCCACCAGTGATTTTGAAAAAGAGACCCAGTACTTC; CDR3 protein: CATSDFEKETQYF
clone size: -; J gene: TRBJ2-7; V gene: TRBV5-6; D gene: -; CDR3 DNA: TGTGCCAGCAGCTTGAGTGGAGGGACAGCTTCCTACGAGCAGTACTTC; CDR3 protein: CASSLSGGTASYEQYF
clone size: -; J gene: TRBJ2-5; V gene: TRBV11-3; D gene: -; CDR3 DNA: TGTGCCAGCAGCCCGGGGGGGTATTTGAGACAGGGAGAAGAGACCCAGTACTTC; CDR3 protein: CASSPGGYLRQGEETQYF
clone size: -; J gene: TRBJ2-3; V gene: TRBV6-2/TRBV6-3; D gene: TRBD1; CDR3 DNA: TGTGCCAGCAGCTCCGGGACAGGGTTCGCAGATACGCAGTATTTT; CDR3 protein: CASSSGTGFADTQYF
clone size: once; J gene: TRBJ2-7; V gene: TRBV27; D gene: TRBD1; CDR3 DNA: TGTGCCAGCAGTTTATCGACAGGGTACGAGCAGTACTTC; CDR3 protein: CASSLSTGYEQYF
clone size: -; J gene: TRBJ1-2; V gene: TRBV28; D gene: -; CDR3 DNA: TGTGCCAGCAGCACTACAGCCGCTGCTAACTATGGCTACACCTTC; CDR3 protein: CASSTTAAANYGYTF
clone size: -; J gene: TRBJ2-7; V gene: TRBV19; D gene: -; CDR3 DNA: TGTGCCAGTAGTGTAACGGGATCGGCCTACGAGCAGTACTTC; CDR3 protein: CASSVTGSAYEQYF
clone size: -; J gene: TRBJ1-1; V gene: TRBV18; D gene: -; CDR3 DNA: TGTGCCAGCTCACCAACTTGGCAGGGGTCTACGCACCACACTGAAGCTTTCTTT; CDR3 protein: CASSPTWQGSTHHTEAFF
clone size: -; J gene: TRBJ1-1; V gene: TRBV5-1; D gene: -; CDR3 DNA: TGCGCCAGCAGCTTGGGAGGGGGGACTGAAGCTTTCTTT; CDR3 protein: CASSLGGGTEAFF
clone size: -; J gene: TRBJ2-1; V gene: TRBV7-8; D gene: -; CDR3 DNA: TGTGCCAGCAGACAAGTCGACGGGAGAGGGGGTTACAATGAGCAGTTCTTC; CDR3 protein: CASRQVDGRGGYNEQFF
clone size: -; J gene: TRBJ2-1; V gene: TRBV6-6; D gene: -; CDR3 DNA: TGTGCCAGCAGCCCACTAGGGGTTTCAGGAAACAATGAGCAGTTCTTC; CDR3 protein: CASSPLGVSGNNEQFF
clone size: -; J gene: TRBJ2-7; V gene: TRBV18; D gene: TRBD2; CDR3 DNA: TGTGCCAGCTCCCCCCCCGGACTAGGCTCCTACGAGCAGTACTTC; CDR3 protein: CASSPPGLGSYEQYF
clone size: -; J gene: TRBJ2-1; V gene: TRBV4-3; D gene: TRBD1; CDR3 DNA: TGCGCCAGCAGCCTCGGGACAGGTAGGAATGAGCAGTTCTTC; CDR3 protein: CASSLGTGRNEQFF
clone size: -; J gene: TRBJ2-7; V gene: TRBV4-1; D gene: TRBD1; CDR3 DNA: TGCGCCAGCAGCCAGGGGACAGGGGACTACGAGCAGTACTTC; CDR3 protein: CASSQGTGDYEQYF
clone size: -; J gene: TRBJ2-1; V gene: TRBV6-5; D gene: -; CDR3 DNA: TGTGCCAGCAGCCTTGGGCAGTACAATGAGCAGTTCTTC; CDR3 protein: CASSLGQYNEQFF
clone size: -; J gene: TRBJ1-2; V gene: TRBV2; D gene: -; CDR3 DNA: TGTGCCAGCAGAGTGTGGGGCGACTATGGCTACACCTTC; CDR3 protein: CASRVWGDYGYTF
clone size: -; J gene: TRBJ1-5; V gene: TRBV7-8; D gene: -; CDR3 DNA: TGTGCCAGCAGCTTAGCTCGCAGACCAGATCAGCCCCAGCATTTT; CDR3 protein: CASSLARRPDQPQHF
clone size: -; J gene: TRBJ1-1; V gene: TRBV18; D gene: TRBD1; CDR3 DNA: TGTGCCAGCTCACCACGATATGACAGGGAGAACACTGAAGCTTTCTTT; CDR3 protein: CASSPRYDRENTEAFF
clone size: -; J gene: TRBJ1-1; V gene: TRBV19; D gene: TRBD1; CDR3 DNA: TGTGCCAGTAGATTACCAGGGGGCATCGAGTCAACTGAAGCTTTCTTT; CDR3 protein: CASRLPGGIESTEAFF
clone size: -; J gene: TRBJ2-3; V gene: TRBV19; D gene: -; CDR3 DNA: TGTGCCAGTACCGACCAAGGGGGTAGGGCAGATACGCAGTATTTT; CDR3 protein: CASTDQGGRADTQYF
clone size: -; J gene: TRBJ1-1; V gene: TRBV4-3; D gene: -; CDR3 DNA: TGCGCCAGCAGCCTCGCCGGGACACAGAACACTGAAGCTTTCTTT; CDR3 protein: CASSLAGTQNTEAFF
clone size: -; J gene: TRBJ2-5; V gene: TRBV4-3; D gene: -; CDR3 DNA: TGCGCCAGCAGCCCGACCGCGCTGGGGACACAAGAGACCCAGTACTTC; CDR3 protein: CASSPTALGTQETQYF
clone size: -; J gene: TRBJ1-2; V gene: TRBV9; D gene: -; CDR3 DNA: TGTGCCAGCAGCGTAGGGGGGGGCCTCGGCTATGGCTACACCTTC; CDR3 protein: CASSVGGGLGYGYTF
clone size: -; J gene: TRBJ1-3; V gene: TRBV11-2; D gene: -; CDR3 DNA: TGTGCCAGCAGCTTACAGGTCTCTGGAAACACCATATATTTT; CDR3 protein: CASSLQVSGNTIYF
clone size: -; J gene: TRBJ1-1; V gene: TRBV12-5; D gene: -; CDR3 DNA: TGTGCTAGTGGTTTGGGTTCATGGAACACTGAAGCTTTCTTT; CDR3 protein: CASGLGSWNTEAFF
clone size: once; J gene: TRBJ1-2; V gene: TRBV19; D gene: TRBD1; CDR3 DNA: TGTGCCAGTAGTTCAGGGACAGCCTATGGCTACACCTTC; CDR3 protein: CASSSGTAYGYTF
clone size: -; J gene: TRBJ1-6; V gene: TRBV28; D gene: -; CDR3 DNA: TGTGCCAGCAGCAAAAATTCACCCCTCCACTTT; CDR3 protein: CASSKNSPLHF
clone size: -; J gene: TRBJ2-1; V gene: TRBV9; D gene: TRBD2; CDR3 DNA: TGTGCCAGCAGCGTAGGAGGGACTAGCAGCTACAATGAGCAGTTCTTC; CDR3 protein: CASSVGGTSSYNEQFF
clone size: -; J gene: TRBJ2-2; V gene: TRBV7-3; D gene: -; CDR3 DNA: TGTGCCAGCAGCTTAAACTCGAACACCGGGGAGCTGTTTTTT; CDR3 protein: CASSLNSNTGELFF
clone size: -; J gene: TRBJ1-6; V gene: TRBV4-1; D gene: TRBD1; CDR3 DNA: TGCGCCAGCAGCCAAGATCGGACAGGGATAGGTTCACCCCTCCACTTT; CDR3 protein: CASSQDRTGIGSPLHF
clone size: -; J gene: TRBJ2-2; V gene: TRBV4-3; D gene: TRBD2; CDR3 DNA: TGCGCCAGCAGCCAAGGCTCAATCGGACTAGCGGTGAACACCGGGGAGCTGTTTTTT; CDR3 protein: CASSQGSIGLAVNTGELFF
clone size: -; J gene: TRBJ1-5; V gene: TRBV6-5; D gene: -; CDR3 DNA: TGTGCCAGCAGCCCATCGGGGAGGGGCAATCAGCCCCAGCATTTT; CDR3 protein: CASSPSGRGNQPQHF
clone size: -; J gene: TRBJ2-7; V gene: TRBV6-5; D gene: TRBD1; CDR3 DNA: TGTGCCAGCAGTTCGGACAGGGGTACCTACGAGCAGTACTTC; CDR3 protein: CASSSDRGTYEQYF
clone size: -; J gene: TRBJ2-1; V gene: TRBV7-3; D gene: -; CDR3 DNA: TGTGCCAGCAGCCCAAGGACTCCACCTCTAAGCTCCTACAATGAGCAGTTCTTC; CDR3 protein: CASSPRTPPLSSYNEQFF
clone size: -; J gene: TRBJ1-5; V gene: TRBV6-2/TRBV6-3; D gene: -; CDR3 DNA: TGTGCCAGCAGTTTCGACATTCAGCATCAGCCCCAGCATTTT; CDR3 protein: CASSFDIQHQPQHF
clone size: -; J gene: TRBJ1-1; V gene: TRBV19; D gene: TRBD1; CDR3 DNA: TGTGCCTCAAAGGGGGCTGGAACTGAAGCTTTCTTT; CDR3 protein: CASKGAGTEAFF
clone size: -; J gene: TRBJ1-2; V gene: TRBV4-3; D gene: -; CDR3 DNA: TGCGCCAGCAGCCAAGATCGGGGAAACTATGGCTACACCTTC; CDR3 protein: CASSQDRGNYGYTF
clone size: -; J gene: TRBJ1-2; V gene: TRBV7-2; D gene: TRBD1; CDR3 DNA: TGTGCCAGCAGCTTTCCCACAGGGGGCAGCGGCTACACCTTC; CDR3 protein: CASSFPTGGSGYTF
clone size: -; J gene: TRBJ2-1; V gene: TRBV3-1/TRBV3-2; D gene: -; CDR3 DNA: TGTGCCAGCAGCCAGGAAAACCAGAATGAGCAGTTCTTC; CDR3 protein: CASSQENQNEQFF
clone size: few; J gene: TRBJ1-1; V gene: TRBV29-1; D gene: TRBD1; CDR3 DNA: TGCAGCGTTGGGCTACTGGGGACAGGGGGCACTGAAGCTTTCTTT; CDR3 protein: CSVGLLGTGGTEAFF